The table lists the clone carrying this TCR beta chain with a count of one. Its target is not known. V shed 6 bases and J 4 bases; nucleotides not matched to a gene: 11. This CDR3 comprises 15 residues. CDR1 and CDR2 (germline): MDHEN, SYDVKM. This sample was included in a study of STAT5B mutations in CD4+ large granular lymphocyte leukemia. The survey-level immunoSEQ assay was used. Produced via immunoSEQ multiplex PCR; TCRdb's table is partial and in-frame only. The data show tens of thousands of clones, around 74% seen once. General observations from the study: No patients shared main leukemic clonotypes, though about 24% appeared at low frequency elsewhere.

The chain couples TRBV28 to TRBJ1-2; TRBD1 aligns across 7 bases. Sequencing input: CD4+ T cells from blood buffy coats. The receptor was isolated from a human donor in good health. In DNA form, the CDR3 reads TGTGCCAGCAGAGCCGATACAGGGGTGATCTATGGCTACACCTTC. This sequence encodes CASRADTGVIYGYTF.